This T cell receptor beta chain was captured by sequencing in a study of shared clonotypes between healthy human individuals. Study information: The cohort comprised a couple of women and three men. Their ages spanned 18 to 49 years.

TCRdb's table, derived via immunoSEQ multiplex PCR, lists solely in-frame clones and lacks some. Here the sample spans some 1.5 million clones, nearly 99% being singletons. The receptor comes from a man aged 25 to 40 in good health. Sequencing was carried out using naive CD4+ T cells sorted from blood. Subset specified: CD45RA+ positively selected.

The CDR3 protein is CASSIPKGRVHEQFF. The CDR3 DNA sequence: TGTGCCAGCAGCATACCAAAGGGGAGGGTACATGAGCAGTTCTTC. The chain carries TRBV28 and TRBJ2-1; 7 positions agree with TRBD2. This CDR3 has 15 residues. V lost 6 bases to trimming and J lost 8 bases; unmatched junction nucleotides: 13. The V gene's germline CDR1 is MDHEN and CDR2 SYDVKM.